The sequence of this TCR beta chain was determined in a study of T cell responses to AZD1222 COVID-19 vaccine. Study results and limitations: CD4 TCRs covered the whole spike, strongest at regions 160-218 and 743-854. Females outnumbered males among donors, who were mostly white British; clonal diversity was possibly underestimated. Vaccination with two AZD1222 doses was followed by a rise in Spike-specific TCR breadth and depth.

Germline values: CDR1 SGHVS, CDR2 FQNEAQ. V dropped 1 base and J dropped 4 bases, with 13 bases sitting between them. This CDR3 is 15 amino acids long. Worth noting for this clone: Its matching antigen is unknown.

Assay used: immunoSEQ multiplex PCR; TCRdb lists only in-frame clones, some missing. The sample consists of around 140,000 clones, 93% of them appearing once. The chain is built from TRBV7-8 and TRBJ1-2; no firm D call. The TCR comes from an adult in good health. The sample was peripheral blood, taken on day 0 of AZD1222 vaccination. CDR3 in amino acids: CASSLGSSVSYGYTF. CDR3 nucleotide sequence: TGTGCCAGCAGCTTAGGATCCTCCGTAAGCTATGGCTACACCTTC.